This T cell receptor (beta chain) was sequenced for a study of cytomegalovirus exposure and HLA in healthy donors. For the study at large: According to later analysis, the same platform produced the 120 validation and several hundred first-cohort repertoires.

These donors were members of the roughly 120-subject validation cohort, a group separate from the approximately 700-subject first cohort. This table comes from immunoSEQ multiplex PCR, and its TCRdb copy is limited to in-frame clones, with some not included. The sample lists 240,000 or so clones; approximately 86% were seen once. Regarding the study as a whole: Reports credit the classifier with highly specific, highly sensitive diagnosis of cytomegalovirus status.

Losses at the gene ends were 5 bases for V and 2 bases for J; bases not matched to a gene: 4. CDR1 WNHNN and CDR2 SYGVQD come from the germline V gene (reference sequence). This CDR3 has 15 amino acids. Concerning this clone itself: What it binds is unknown.

The chain couples TRBV10-1 to TRBJ2-1; 9 bases map to TRBD1. Sequenced input: PBMCs. The TCR comes from a woman in her twenties or thirties in good health and CMV-seropositive. The CDR3 DNA follows: TGCGCCAGCAGTCGGGGACAGGGCCCCTACAATGAGCAGTTCTTC. Translated, it gives CASSRGQGPYNEQFF.